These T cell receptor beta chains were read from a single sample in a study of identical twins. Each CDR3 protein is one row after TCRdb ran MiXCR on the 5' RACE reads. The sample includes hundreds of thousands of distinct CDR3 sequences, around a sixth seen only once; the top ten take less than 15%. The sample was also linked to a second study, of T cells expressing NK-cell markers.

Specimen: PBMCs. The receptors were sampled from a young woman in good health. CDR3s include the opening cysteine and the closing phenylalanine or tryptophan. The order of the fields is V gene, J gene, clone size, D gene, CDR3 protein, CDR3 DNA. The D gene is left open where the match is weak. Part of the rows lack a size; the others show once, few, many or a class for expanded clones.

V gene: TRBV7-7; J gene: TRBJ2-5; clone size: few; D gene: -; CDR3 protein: CASSPQGSSVLETQYF; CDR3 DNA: TGTGCTAGCAGCCCCCAAGGGTCTAGCGTCTTAGAGACCCAGTACTTC
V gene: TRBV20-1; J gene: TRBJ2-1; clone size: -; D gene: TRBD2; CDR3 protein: CSHIAGGYNEQFF; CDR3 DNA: TGCAGCCATATAGCGGGAGGGTACAATGAGCAGTTCTTC
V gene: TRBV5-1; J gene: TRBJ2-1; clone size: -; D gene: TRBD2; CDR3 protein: CASSLGRLAEQFF; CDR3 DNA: TGCGCCAGCAGCTTGGGCAGACTAGCGGAGCAGTTCTTC
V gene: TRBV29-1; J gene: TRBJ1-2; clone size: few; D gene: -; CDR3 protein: CSVLTVIGYGSTF; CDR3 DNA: TGCAGCGTTCTTACAGTGATTGGCTATGGATCCACCTTC
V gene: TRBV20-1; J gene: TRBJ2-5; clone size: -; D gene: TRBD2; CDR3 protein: CSARHGERGGWAQYF; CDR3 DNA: TGCAGTGCTAGGCACGGAGAGCGGGGGGGGTGGGCCCAGTACTTC
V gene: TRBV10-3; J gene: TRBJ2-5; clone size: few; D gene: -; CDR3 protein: CAISASGRQETQYF; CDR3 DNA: TGTGCCATCAGTGCATCGGGCCGTCAAGAGACCCAGTACTTC
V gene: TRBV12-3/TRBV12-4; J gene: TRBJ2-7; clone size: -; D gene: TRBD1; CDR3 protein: CASSWTGANEQYF; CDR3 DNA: TGTGCCAGCAGCTGGACAGGGGCCAACGAGCAGTACTTC
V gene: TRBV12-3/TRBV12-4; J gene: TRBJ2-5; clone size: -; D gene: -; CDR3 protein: CASSLDRPQETQYF; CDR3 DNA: TGTGCCAGCAGCCTAGACAGACCCCAAGAGACCCAGTACTTC
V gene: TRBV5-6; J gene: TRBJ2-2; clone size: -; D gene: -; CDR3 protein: CASSSTTPGELFF; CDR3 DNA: TGTGCCAGCAGCTCTACGACCCCCGGGGAGCTGTTTTTT
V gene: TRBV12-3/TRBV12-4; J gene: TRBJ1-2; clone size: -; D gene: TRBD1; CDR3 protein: CASIRTGGNYGYTF; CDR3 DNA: TGTGCCAGCATTAGGACAGGGGGCAACTATGGCTACACCTTC
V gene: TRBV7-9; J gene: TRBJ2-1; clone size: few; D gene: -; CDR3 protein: CASTSGHPYNEQFF; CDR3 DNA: TGTGCCAGCACCTCAGGGCACCCCTACAATGAGCAGTTCTTC
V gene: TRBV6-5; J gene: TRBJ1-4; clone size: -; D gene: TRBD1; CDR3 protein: CASSSGTGVEKLFF; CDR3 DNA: TGTGCCAGCAGTTCCGGGACAGGGGTCGAAAAACTGTTTTTT
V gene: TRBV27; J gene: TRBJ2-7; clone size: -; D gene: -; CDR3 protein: CASRHDRPNFPYEQYF; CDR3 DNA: TGTGCCAGCAGGCATGACAGGCCTAACTTTCCCTACGAGCAGTACTTC
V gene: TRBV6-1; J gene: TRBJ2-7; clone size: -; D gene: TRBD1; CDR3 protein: CASILTGTGDREQYF; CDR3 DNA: TGTGCCAGCATTCTAACCGGGACAGGGGATCGCGAGCAGTACTTC
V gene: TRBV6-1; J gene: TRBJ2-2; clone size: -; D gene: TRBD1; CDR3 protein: CASSQAGTGNTGELFF; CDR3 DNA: TGTGCCAGCAGTCAAGCCGGGACAGGGAACACCGGGGAGCTGTTTTTT
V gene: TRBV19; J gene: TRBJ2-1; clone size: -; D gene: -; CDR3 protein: CASSMYNEQFF; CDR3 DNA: TGTGCCAGTAGTATGTACAATGAGCAGTTCTTC
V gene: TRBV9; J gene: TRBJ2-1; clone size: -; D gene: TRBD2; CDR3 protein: CASSVVGTRANNEQFF; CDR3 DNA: TGTGCCAGCAGCGTAGTAGGGACTAGAGCCAACAATGAGCAGTTCTTC